What follows are 18 T cell receptor beta chains derived from one specimen sequenced in a study of blood T cells in healthy people across ages. Primers used in a second PCR of roughly 7 to 11 cycles were a sample-barcoded 5' primer and a J-beta primer mix. MiXCR, applied by TCRdb to the 5' RACE reads, yields one record per CDR3 protein. The sample consists of roughly 930,000 distinct CDR3 sequences, about 48% of them appearing once. Input material: blood. The receptors originated from a man aged 30-40 years in good health.

The genes are TRBV4-3 and TRBJ1-2; 8 nucleotides align to TRBD1. J lost 2 bases, V lost 2 bases, and 7 bases had no gene match. The length of the CDR3 is 16 residues. CDR1 LGHNA and CDR2 YSLEER come from the germline V gene. CDR3: CASSQHLGQANYGYTF. DNA for the CDR3: TGCGCCAGCAGCCAACATTTGGGACAGGCAAACTATGGCTACACCTTC.

The chain couples TRBV4-3 to TRBJ1-4; TRBD1 aligns across 7 bases. The V segment lost 5 bases and the J segment 11 bases; nucleotides outside the gene matches: 8. In germline, CDR1 is LGHNA, CDR2 YSLEER. This CDR3 spans 13 amino acids. As DNA, the CDR3 is TGCGCCAGCAGCGTGACAGGGACGGGGAAACTGTTTTTT. Protein sequence: CASSVTGTGKLFF.

The V and J genes are TRBV21-1 and TRBJ2-7; the table's D gene call, TRBD2, was not cross checked with the DNA. TRBV21-1 is tagged as a pseudogene. The CDR3 covers 16 residues. The CDR3 DNA reads TGTGCCTGCAGCCTCCGCGCTAGCGGGGGGGCTTACGAGCAGTACTTC. It translates to CACSLRASGGAYEQYF.

This clonotype has more than one count but fewer than ten. The chain uses TRBV7-2 and TRBJ1-2; TRBD1 might be the D (5 bases). Trimming removed 1 base at V and 3 bases at J, with 15 bases between. The germline V gene encodes CDR1 SGHTA and CDR2 FQGNSA. The CDR3 runs 16 residues. CDR3 sequence (DNA): TGTGCCAGCAGCTTAGGGGGTTGGGGGGGAGACTATGGCTACACCTTC. Translating gives CASSLGGWGGDYGYTF.

The chain uses TRBV7-3 and TRBJ1-2; TRBD1 matches at 8 bases. This CDR3 is 15 amino acids long. Germline CDR1 and CDR2: SGHTA and FQGTGA. Losses at the gene ends were 3 bases for V and 4 bases for J; bases not matched to a gene: 7. The CDR3 nucleotides are TGTGCCAGCAGCTTTGATGCGACAGGGGCCTATGGCTACACCTTC. This encodes CASSFDATGAYGYTF.

This clonotype occurred a few times. V is TRBV2 and J is TRBJ2-7, with a weak D call TRBD2 (6 bases). The DNA end is more similar to TRBJ2-5, so the J call may be wrong. Germline loops: CDR1 SNHLY, CDR2 FYNNEI. CDR3 length equals 13 residues. CDR3 DNA: TGTGCCAGCATTCCGACTAGATTAGAGACCCAGTACTTC. It specifies CASIPTRLETQYF.

The CDR3 coding sequence is TGTGCCAGCAGCGACACCTTGAACACTGAAGCTTTCTTT. Translation gives CASSDTLNTEAFF. The chain employs TRBV12-3 or TRBV12-4 and TRBJ1-1; D is undetermined. Trimming took 6 bases from V and 0 from J, leaving 8 bases between them. The CDR3 extends over 13 amino acids.

Here the CDR3 DNA reads TGTGCCAGCAGCTTAGCACAGGGGGGAAATCAGCCCCAGCATTTT. Protein: CASSLAQGGNQPQHF. The rearrangement uses TRBV7-2 and TRBJ1-5, with 8 bases identical to TRBD1. The J segment lost 4 bases and the V segment lost 0 bases, leaving 2 bases of the junction unmatched. Germline assignment: CDR1 SGHTA and CDR2 FQGNSA. CDR3 length equals 15 residues.

This clonotype has a handful of counts. The CDR3 loop reads CATSRGTSPSTDTQYF. CDR3 in DNA: TGTGCCACCAGCAGGGGGACAAGTCCTAGCACAGATACGCAGTATTTT. The chain combines TRBV15 with TRBJ2-3, with D tentatively TRBD1 (6 bases). This CDR3 spans 16 amino acids. The ends were cut back, 3 bases at V and 0 bases at J, with 13 bases in the middle. Per germline, CDR1 LNHNV and CDR2 YYDKDF (reference sequence).

The genes are TRBV24-1 and TRBJ2-3, with D tentatively TRBD2 (5 bases). Per germline, CDR1 KGHDR and CDR2 SFDVKD. CDR3 length: 12 amino acids. The V end lost 8 bases, the J end lost 3 bases, and 8 bases lay between the germline ends. The CDR3 DNA sequence: TGTGCCACCACCGGGGAAACAGATACGCAGTATTTT. Its translation: CATTGETDTQYF.

This clonotype has only a few counts. The rearrangement joins TRBV5-1 to TRBJ2-7; D perhaps matches TRBD2 (5 bases). The length of the CDR3 is 13 residues. The germline V gene encodes CDR1 SGHRS and CDR2 YFSETQ. Trimming took off 6 bases at V and 3 bases at J, with 13 bases between the two ends. CDR3 region: CASNREGFYEQYF. The CDR3 DNA is TGCGCCAGCAACCGAGAGGGCTTCTACGAGCAGTACTTC.

The rearrangement joins TRBV12-3 or TRBV12-4 to TRBJ2-7, with TRBD1 identical over 9 bases. This CDR3 spans 16 amino acids. The V and J ends lost 6 bases and 3 bases, in that order; junction bases with no gene match: 12. DNA for the CDR3: TGTGCCAGCAGCTCCCTGCCGGGACAGGGTAACTACGAGCAGTACTTC. This encodes CASSSLPGQGNYEQYF.

The V and J genes are TRBV11-2 and TRBJ2-1; D gene ambiguous. V was cut by 7 bases and J by 0 bases, with 10 bases left in between. CDR1 and CDR2 (germline): SGHAT, FQNNGV. The CDR3 is 14 residues long. The CDR3 sequence is CASNDQSSYNEQFF. The CDR3 region has the DNA TGTGCCAGCAACGACCAGAGCTCCTACAATGAGCAGTTCTTC.

The V call is TRBV4-3, the J call TRBJ1-2, with D possibly being TRBD1 (5 bases). The CDR3 covers 15 residues. From germline, CDR1 is LGHNA and CDR2 YSLEER. The ends were cut back, 2 bases at V and 8 bases at J, with 18 bases in the middle. CDR3: CASSQLGGRGVGYTF. The CDR3 DNA reads as TGCGCCAGCAGCCAACTCGGGGGTCGGGGCGTGGGCTACACCTTC.

Only one count was recorded for this clonotype. The chain couples TRBV28 to TRBJ2-4; 8 bases align to TRBD1. The end of the DNA fits TRBJ2-7 better, so the J call may be wrong. The CDR3 extends over 15 amino acids. Germline loops: CDR1 MDHEN, CDR2 SYDVKM. CDR3 sequence: CASRPGTGNSYEQYF. CDR3 DNA sequence: TGTGCCAGCAGGCCCGGGACAGGCAATTCCTACGAGCAGTACTTC.

V and J are TRBV12-3 or TRBV12-4 and TRBJ1-2; possibly TRBD1 for D (5 bases). The CDR3 is made up of 14 amino acids. V lost 6 bases and J lost 2, with 13 bases in between. DNA of the CDR3: TGTGCCAGCAGGAAGGGGCTAACCAACTATGGCTACACCTTC. Amino acid sequence: CASRKGLTNYGYTF.

The V and J genes are TRBV6-6 and TRBJ1-6; D ambiguous. CDR1 MNHNY and CDR2 SVGAGI come from the germline V gene (reference sequence). The CDR3 is 15 residues long. The V end lost 6 bases, the J end lost 5 bases, and 14 bases lay between the germline ends. The CDR3 is CASRPGVPDNSPLHF. CDR3 bases: TGTGCCAGCAGGCCCGGGGTCCCGGATAATTCACCCCTCCACTTT.

V usage is TRBV2 and J usage is TRBJ2-5; D may be TRBD1 (5 bases). Germline V gives CDR1 SNHLY, CDR2 FYNNEI. Trimming took 11 bases from V and 1 from J, leaving 17 bases between them. The CDR3 contains 14 residues. DNA for the CDR3: TGTGCCTCCAATAGAATAGACAGCCAAGAGACCCAGTACTTC. Encoded protein: CASNRIDSQETQYF.